This T cell receptor beta chain appears in the sequencing data of a study of blood T cell repertoires in COVID-19. Study-level background: Acute-phase and convalescent COVID-19 samples originated in the United States, Italy and Spain.

The ends were cut back, 5 bases at V and 1 base at J, with 8 bases in the middle. This CDR3 comprises 13 residues. Germline V gene data show CDR1 as SNHLY and CDR2 as FYNNEI. For this clone: A far more abundant clone sits one base away, making this likely a read error.

In the study's own analysis: It was from reference gene primer amplification that nucleated cell counts were estimated. The protocol was immunoSEQ multiplex PCR, while the TCRdb copy is restricted to in-frame clones and leaves out a portion. The V and J calls and the clone size are those of that table, but D and trimming were determined from the DNA. The sample shows around 70,000 clones, 75% to 85% of them seen only once. The V gene is TRBV2, the J gene TRBJ1-1, with D maybe TRBD1 (5 bases). The source is a man between 65 and 85 years old who had recovered from COVID-19. The sequenced sample was peripheral blood. The DNA for the CDR3 is TGTGCCAGCAGTCTAGGGGCGAACACTGAAGCTTTCTTT. It translates to CASSLGANTEAFF.